Listed below are T cell receptor beta chains from one sample, sequenced in a study of regulatory T cells in long-lasting Graves disease. TCRdb fed the multiplex PCR reads into MiXCR, producing one record per CDR3 protein. Found here are 250,000 to 300,000 distinct CDR3 sequences, around 18% of them singletons; the top ten hold 13% to 15%. These sequences were also reported in another study, on T cells in Graves' hyperthyroidism and ophthalmopathy.

Specimen: peripheral blood mononuclear cells (PBMCs), collected at new diagnosis, from a patient treated with antithyroid drugs. The receptor set was obtained from a woman aged 25 to 45 with Graves disease. Each CDR3 is given with its conserved first and last residue. The D gene is left open where the match is weak. Size values are once, few and many counts, or a class for expanded clones, and some rows have none.

V gene: TRBV6-1; clone size: many; D gene: -; J gene: TRBJ1-3; CDR3 protein: CASSPLGGKENTIYF; CDR3 DNA: TGTGCCAGCAGTCCCCTGGGGGGCAAGGAAAACACCATATATTTT
V gene: TRBV11-2; clone size: many; D gene: -; J gene: TRBJ2-1; CDR3 protein: CASSSQQGQQFF; CDR3 DNA: TGTGCCAGCAGCTCCCAACAGGGTCAACAGTTCTTC
V gene: TRBV12-3/TRBV12-4; clone size: -; D gene: -; J gene: TRBJ2-7; CDR3 protein: CASSLVGPTYEQYF; CDR3 DNA: TGTGCCAGCAGTTTAGTGGGCCCGACCTACGAGCAGTACTTC
V gene: TRBV12-3/TRBV12-4; clone size: many; D gene: -; J gene: TRBJ2-7; CDR3 protein: CASSFGGLYEQYF; CDR3 DNA: TGTGCCAGCAGTTTCGGGGGACTCTACGAGCAGTACTTC
V gene: TRBV18; clone size: many; D gene: -; J gene: TRBJ1-5; CDR3 protein: CASSPGVEQPQHF; CDR3 DNA: TGTGCCAGCTCACCAGGGGTGGAGCAGCCCCAGCATTTT
V gene: TRBV7-9; clone size: many; D gene: -; J gene: TRBJ1-1; CDR3 protein: CASSRSEESTEAFF; CDR3 DNA: TGTGCCAGCAGCAGATCAGAAGAGTCCACTGAAGCTTTCTTT
V gene: TRBV7-9; clone size: many; D gene: -; J gene: TRBJ1-2; CDR3 protein: CASSPGPGFYGYTF; CDR3 DNA: TGTGCCAGCAGCCCAGGGCCAGGGTTCTATGGCTACACCTTC
V gene: TRBV4-1; clone size: -; D gene: TRBD1; J gene: TRBJ1-3; CDR3 protein: CASSHATGWTGAEDFSGNTIYF; CDR3 DNA: TGCGCCAGCAGCCACGCTACCGGGTGGACAGGGGCGGAGGATTTCTCTGGAAACACCATATATTTT
V gene: TRBV28; clone size: -; D gene: TRBD1; J gene: TRBJ1-2; CDR3 protein: CASSLWGTGYGYTF; CDR3 DNA: TGTGCCAGCAGTTTATGGGGGACAGGCTATGGCTACACCTTC
V gene: TRBV11-2; clone size: many; D gene: -; J gene: TRBJ2-6; CDR3 protein: CASSLVNVLTF; CDR3 DNA: TGTGCCAGCAGCTTAGTCAACGTCCTGACTTTC
V gene: TRBV20-1; clone size: many; D gene: -; J gene: TRBJ2-7; CDR3 protein: CSARRAASYEQYF; CDR3 DNA: TGCAGTGCTAGGCGGGCAGCCTCCTACGAGCAGTACTTC
V gene: TRBV7-9; clone size: many; D gene: -; J gene: TRBJ2-1; CDR3 protein: CASSLVSVLSSYNEQFF; CDR3 DNA: TGTGCCAGCAGCTTAGTATCCGTCCTGAGCTCCTACAATGAGCAGTTCTTC
V gene: TRBV6-1; clone size: many; D gene: -; J gene: TRBJ1-4; CDR3 protein: CASTNQRGPRALNEKLFF; CDR3 DNA: TGTGCCAGCACCAATCAACGGGGCCCCCGAGCCCTGAATGAAAAACTGTTTTTT
V gene: TRBV12-3/TRBV12-4; clone size: many; D gene: -; J gene: TRBJ2-7; CDR3 protein: CASSNRVEQYF; CDR3 DNA: TGTGCCAGCAGCAACAGGGTCGAGCAGTACTTC
V gene: TRBV7-2; clone size: -; D gene: TRBD2; J gene: TRBJ2-1; CDR3 protein: CASSLGGGGPDRYNEQFF; CDR3 DNA: TGTGCCAGCAGCTTAGGCGGCGGGGGGCCGGATAGGTACAATGAGCAGTTCTTC
V gene: TRBV6-1; clone size: many; D gene: -; J gene: TRBJ2-1; CDR3 protein: CASSERSSYSYNEQFF; CDR3 DNA: TGTGCCAGCAGTGAACGGTCCAGTTACTCCTACAATGAGCAGTTCTTC
V gene: TRBV18; clone size: many; D gene: -; J gene: TRBJ2-7; CDR3 protein: CASSPLGLIYEQYF; CDR3 DNA: TGTGCCAGCTCACCCTTGGGACTTATCTACGAGCAGTACTTC
V gene: TRBV20-1; clone size: many; D gene: TRBD2; J gene: TRBJ2-1; CDR3 protein: CSASRGVDEQFF; CDR3 DNA: TGCAGTGCGAGCCGGGGGGTCGATGAGCAGTTCTTC
V gene: TRBV27; clone size: -; D gene: -; J gene: TRBJ1-2; CDR3 protein: CASSSQAGLNGYTF; CDR3 DNA: TGTGCCAGCAGTTCCCAGGCAGGGCTTAATGGCTACACCTTC
V gene: TRBV2; clone size: many; D gene: -; J gene: TRBJ1-3; CDR3 protein: CASSSYRNLEGIYF; CDR3 DNA: TGTGCCAGCAGTTCGTACAGGAACCTGGAAGGCATATATTTT
V gene: TRBV2; clone size: many; D gene: -; J gene: TRBJ1-2; CDR3 protein: CASRDRTRANYGYTF; CDR3 DNA: TGTGCCAGCAGGGACAGAACTAGAGCTAACTATGGCTACACCTTC
V gene: TRBV20-1; clone size: many; D gene: TRBD2; J gene: TRBJ2-5; CDR3 protein: CSARDQTSGGNRGTQYF; CDR3 DNA: TGCAGTGCTAGAGATCAGACTAGCGGGGGGAATAGGGGGACCCAGTACTTC
V gene: TRBV4-1; clone size: many; D gene: -; J gene: TRBJ1-5; CDR3 protein: CASSQQQGGNQPQHF; CDR3 DNA: TGTGCCAGCAGCCAACAACAGGGTGGCAATCAGCCCCAGCATTTT
V gene: TRBV29-1; clone size: many; D gene: -; J gene: TRBJ2-1; CDR3 protein: CSVVGLPGGEQFF; CDR3 DNA: TGCAGCGTTGTAGGTCTACCGGGCGGTGAGCAGTTCTTC
V gene: TRBV20-1; clone size: few; D gene: TRBD1; J gene: TRBJ2-5; CDR3 protein: CSARGTRGLTETQYF; CDR3 DNA: TGCAGTGCTAGAGGCACCAGGGGGCTGACGGAGACCCAGTACTTC
V gene: TRBV6-1; clone size: few; D gene: TRBD2; J gene: TRBJ2-7; CDR3 protein: CASKRESYEQYF; CDR3 DNA: TGTGCCAGCAAGCGGGAGTCCTACGAGCAGTACTTC
V gene: TRBV2; clone size: many; D gene: -; J gene: TRBJ1-2; CDR3 protein: CASKEGSDGYTF; CDR3 DNA: TGTGCCAGCAAGGAGGGCTCGGATGGCTACACCTTC
V gene: TRBV11-2; clone size: many; D gene: -; J gene: TRBJ1-1; CDR3 protein: CASSLDRGNTEAFF; CDR3 DNA: TGTGCCAGCAGCTTAGACAGGGGGAACACTGAAGCTTTCTTT
V gene: TRBV11-3; clone size: many; D gene: -; J gene: TRBJ1-6; CDR3 protein: CASSSRTSDNSPLHF; CDR3 DNA: TGTGCCAGCAGCTCCCGGACGTCGGATAATTCACCCCTCCACTTT
V gene: TRBV6-1; clone size: -; D gene: TRBD2; J gene: TRBJ2-7; CDR3 protein: CASSGGLAVYEQYF; CDR3 DNA: TGTGCCAGCAGTGGGGGACTAGCGGTCTACGAGCAGTACTTC
V gene: TRBV20-1; clone size: -; D gene: TRBD2; J gene: TRBJ2-3; CDR3 protein: CSATSSGGYADTQYF; CDR3 DNA: TGCAGTGCCACTTCTAGCGGGGGGTATGCAGATACGCAGTATTTT
V gene: TRBV27; clone size: many; D gene: TRBD1; J gene: TRBJ1-6; CDR3 protein: CASSLEGQDSYNSPLHF; CDR3 DNA: TGTGCCAGCAGTTTAGAGGGACAGGACTCCTATAATTCACCCCTCCACTTT
V gene: TRBV3-1; clone size: many; D gene: TRBD1; J gene: TRBJ1-2; CDR3 protein: CASSQNRGRGYGYTF; CDR3 DNA: TGTGCCAGCAGCCAGAACAGGGGGCGAGGCTATGGCTACACCTTC
V gene: TRBV3-1; clone size: many; D gene: -; J gene: TRBJ2-1; CDR3 protein: CASSQGDGGNEQFF; CDR3 DNA: TGTGCCAGCAGCCAAGGGGATGGGGGCAATGAGCAGTTCTTC
V gene: TRBV7-6; clone size: many; D gene: TRBD1; J gene: TRBJ2-5; CDR3 protein: CASSIGTGQETQYF; CDR3 DNA: TGTGCCAGCAGCATCGGGACAGGCCAAGAGACCCAGTACTTC
V gene: TRBV7-2; clone size: many; D gene: -; J gene: TRBJ2-1; CDR3 protein: CASSLAVTNEQFF; CDR3 DNA: TGTGCCAGCAGCTTAGCGGTTACCAATGAGCAGTTCTTC
V gene: TRBV4-1; clone size: many; D gene: -; J gene: TRBJ1-2; CDR3 protein: CASSQLARYGYTF; CDR3 DNA: TGCGCCAGCAGCCAACTGGCCCGTTATGGCTACACCTTC
V gene: TRBV18; clone size: many; D gene: -; J gene: TRBJ1-6; CDR3 protein: CASSPGSNSPLHF; CDR3 DNA: TGTGCCAGCTCACCAGGGTCTAATTCACCCCTCCACTTT
V gene: TRBV12-3/TRBV12-4; clone size: -; D gene: TRBD1; J gene: TRBJ1-3; CDR3 protein: CASTPVTSTGETLLGNTIYF; CDR3 DNA: TGTGCCAGCACCCCTGTAACCTCGACAGGGGAAACCTTACTTGGAAACACCATATATTTT
V gene: TRBV6-1; clone size: -; D gene: TRBD2; J gene: TRBJ2-5; CDR3 protein: CASSLARTSGGPGETQYF; CDR3 DNA: TGTGCCAGCAGTCTCGCCCGGACTAGCGGGGGGCCGGGGGAGACCCAGTACTTC
V gene: TRBV5-1; clone size: many; D gene: -; J gene: TRBJ1-3; CDR3 protein: CASSLQESSGNTIYF; CDR3 DNA: TGCGCCAGCAGCTTGCAGGAGAGCTCTGGAAACACCATATATTTT
V gene: TRBV5-1; clone size: many; D gene: TRBD1; J gene: TRBJ1-2; CDR3 protein: CASSRTGEAIYGYTF; CDR3 DNA: TGCGCCAGCAGCAGGACAGGGGAAGCCATCTATGGCTACACCTTC
V gene: TRBV6-1; clone size: many; D gene: -; J gene: TRBJ2-3; CDR3 protein: CASSLRLSTPDTQYF; CDR3 DNA: TGTGCCAGCAGCCTAAGGCTCTCAACACCAGATACGCAGTATTTT
V gene: TRBV7-2; clone size: once; D gene: -; J gene: TRBJ1-1; CDR3 protein: CASSLIGVTTEAFF; CDR3 DNA: TGTGCCAGCAGCTTAATCGGGGTTACCACTGAAGCTTTCTTT
V gene: TRBV2; clone size: many; D gene: TRBD2; J gene: TRBJ2-5; CDR3 protein: CASRAGTTQETQYF; CDR3 DNA: TGTGCCAGCAGGGCCGGGACTACCCAAGAGACCCAGTACTTC
V gene: TRBV3-1; clone size: -; D gene: TRBD1; J gene: TRBJ1-2; CDR3 protein: CATSLVPGTAGYTF; CDR3 DNA: TGTGCCACCAGCCTAGTACCCGGGACAGCGGGCTACACCTTC
V gene: TRBV3-1; clone size: -; D gene: -; J gene: TRBJ1-2; CDR3 protein: CASSQGEGRTYGYTF; CDR3 DNA: TGTGCCAGCAGCCAAGGGGAGGGACGGACTTATGGCTACACCTTC
V gene: TRBV12-3/TRBV12-4; clone size: -; D gene: -; J gene: TRBJ2-2; CDR3 protein: CASRQQGVTGELFF; CDR3 DNA: TGTGCCAGCAGACAACAGGGTGTGACCGGGGAGCTGTTTTTT
V gene: TRBV20-1; clone size: many; D gene: TRBD1; J gene: TRBJ2-7; CDR3 protein: CSASPVTGGYEQYF; CDR3 DNA: TGCAGTGCGAGCCCCGTGACAGGGGGCTACGAGCAGTACTTC
V gene: TRBV12-3/TRBV12-4; clone size: -; D gene: TRBD1; J gene: TRBJ2-7; CDR3 protein: CASSPPPRTGPYEQYF; CDR3 DNA: TGTGCCAGCAGTCCCCCCCCTCGGACAGGGCCCTACGAGCAGTACTTC
V gene: TRBV9; clone size: -; D gene: TRBD1; J gene: TRBJ1-3; CDR3 protein: CASSARTGGSGNTIYF; CDR3 DNA: TGTGCCAGCAGCGCCCGGACAGGGGGCTCTGGAAACACCATATATTTT
V gene: TRBV5-5; clone size: many; D gene: -; J gene: TRBJ1-2; CDR3 protein: CASSLAVSGYTF; CDR3 DNA: TGTGCCAGCAGTTTAGCTGTAAGCGGCTACACCTTC
V gene: TRBV5-1; clone size: -; D gene: TRBD2; J gene: TRBJ2-1; CDR3 protein: CASSLGTSGGAWEQFF; CDR3 DNA: TGCGCCAGCAGCCTCGGGACTAGCGGGGGGGCTTGGGAGCAGTTCTTC
V gene: TRBV19; clone size: few; D gene: -; J gene: TRBJ2-3; CDR3 protein: CASSIDRNYTDTQYF; CDR3 DNA: TGTGCCAGTAGTATAGACAGGAACTACACAGATACGCAGTATTTT
V gene: TRBV14; clone size: many; D gene: -; J gene: TRBJ1-1; CDR3 protein: CASSQRSPGRGTEAFF; CDR3 DNA: TGTGCCAGCAGCCAAAGGTCCCCGGGACGTGGGACTGAAGCTTTCTTT
V gene: TRBV5-1; clone size: many; D gene: -; J gene: TRBJ2-7; CDR3 protein: CASSLLGTGEQYF; CDR3 DNA: TGCGCCAGCAGCCTACTCGGGACCGGAGAGCAGTACTTC
V gene: TRBV10-3; clone size: -; D gene: TRBD1; J gene: TRBJ2-5; CDR3 protein: CAISENKGGAETQYF; CDR3 DNA: TGTGCCATCAGTGAGAATAAAGGGGGCGCAGAGACCCAGTACTTC